This TCR beta chain is drawn from a study of molecular identifiers for immune sequencing clone quantification. Study details: Naive CD8 cell RNA, from roughly 21,000 or 96,000 cells, was split five ways in replicates, with four sequenced. Study-wide results and limits: Spiked Jurkat TCR RNA equal to one cell could reportedly be picked out among 800,000 to 1,000,000 naive cells. Clonotypes topping 20 RNA copies carried over 99% of effector molecules but under 1% of naive ones.

The CDR3 is made up of 15 amino acids. The germline gives CDR1 MNHEY, CDR2 SVGEGT. With 2 bases clipped from V and 3 bases from J, the junction kept 2 bases outside the gene matches. A few counts support this clonotype. Its target is not known. Generation of bulk TCR libraries relied on previously described methods and listed TCR primers. TCRdb recomputed calls from the PCR reads with MiXCR, one row per CDR3 protein. The sample lists around 320,000 distinct CDR3 sequences, 24% seen once, with about 0.71% in the top ten. The specimen was naive CD8+ T cells from blood, with Jurkat cell RNA spiked in. The subset here: FACS-sorted CD8+CD4-CCR7+CD45RA+ naive T cells. The clonotype comes from a human donor in good health. Some libraries in this study had Jurkat cell RNA spiked in. The chain couples TRBV6-2 or TRBV6-3 to TRBJ2-4, with TRBD2 identical over 9 bases. The CDR3 DNA sequence: TGTGCCAGCAGTTACGTAGCGGGAGACAAAAACATTCAGTACTTC. Encoded protein: CASSYVAGDKNIQYF.